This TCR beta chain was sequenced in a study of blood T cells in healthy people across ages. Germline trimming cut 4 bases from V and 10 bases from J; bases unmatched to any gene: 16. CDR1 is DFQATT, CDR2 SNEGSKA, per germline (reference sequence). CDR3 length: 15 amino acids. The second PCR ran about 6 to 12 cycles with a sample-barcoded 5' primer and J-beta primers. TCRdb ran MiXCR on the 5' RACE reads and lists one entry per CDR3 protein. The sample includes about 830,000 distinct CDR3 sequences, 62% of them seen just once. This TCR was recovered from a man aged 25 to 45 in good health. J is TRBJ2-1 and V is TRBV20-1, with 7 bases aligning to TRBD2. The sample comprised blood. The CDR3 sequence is CSATPRTSAIWEQFF. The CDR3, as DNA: TGCAGTGCTACCCCAAGAACTAGCGCAATATGGGAGCAGTTCTTC.